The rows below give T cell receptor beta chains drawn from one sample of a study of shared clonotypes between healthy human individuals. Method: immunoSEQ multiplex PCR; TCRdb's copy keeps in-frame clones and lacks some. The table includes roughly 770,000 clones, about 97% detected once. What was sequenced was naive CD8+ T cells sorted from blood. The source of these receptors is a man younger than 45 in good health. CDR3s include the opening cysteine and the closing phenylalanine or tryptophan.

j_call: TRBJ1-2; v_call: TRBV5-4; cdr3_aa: CASSLIGQVPYGYTF
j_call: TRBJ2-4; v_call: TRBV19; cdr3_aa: CASSIQHRGVGHIQYF
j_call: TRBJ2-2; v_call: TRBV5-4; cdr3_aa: CASSPLSGGTGELFF
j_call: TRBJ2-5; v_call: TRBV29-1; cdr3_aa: CSMAGTGAVETQYF
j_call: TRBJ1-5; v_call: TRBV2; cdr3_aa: CASSVDRESPNQPQHF
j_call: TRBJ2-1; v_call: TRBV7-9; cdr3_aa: CASSLVGLADYNEQFF
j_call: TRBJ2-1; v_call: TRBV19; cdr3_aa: CASRLGDVRGIEQFF
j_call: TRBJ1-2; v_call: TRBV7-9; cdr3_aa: CASSLTESSGYGYTF
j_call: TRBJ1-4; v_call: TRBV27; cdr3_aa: CASTSRGGRGEKLFF
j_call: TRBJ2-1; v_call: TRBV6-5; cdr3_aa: CASSYLIAHSHNEQFF
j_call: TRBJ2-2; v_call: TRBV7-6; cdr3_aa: CASSNREKGTGELFF
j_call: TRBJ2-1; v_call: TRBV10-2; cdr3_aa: CASRDHEQFF
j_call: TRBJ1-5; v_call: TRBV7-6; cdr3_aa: CASSLPVTDQPQHF
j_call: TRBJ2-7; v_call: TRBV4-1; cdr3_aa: CASSQSPWGGKRDEQYF
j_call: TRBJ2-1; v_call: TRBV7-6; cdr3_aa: CASSSRPSQVSDNEQFF
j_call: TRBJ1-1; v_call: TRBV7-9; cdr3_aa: CASSPGPGLTEAFF
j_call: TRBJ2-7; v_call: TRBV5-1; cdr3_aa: CASGTREGSTGEQYF
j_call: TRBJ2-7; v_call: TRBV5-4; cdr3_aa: CASSLVAAGGSSYEQYF
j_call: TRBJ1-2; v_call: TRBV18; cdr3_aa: CASSPPFQAYGYTF
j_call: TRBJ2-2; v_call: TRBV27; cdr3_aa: CASSLAGGPPGELFF
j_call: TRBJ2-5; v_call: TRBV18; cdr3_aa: CASSPRTVWETQYF
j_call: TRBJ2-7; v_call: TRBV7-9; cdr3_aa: CASTGLGAGQSYEQYF
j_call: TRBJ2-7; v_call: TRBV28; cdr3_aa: CASTRLAGDEQYF
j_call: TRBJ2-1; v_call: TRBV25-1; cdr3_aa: CASSASAIPYNEQFF
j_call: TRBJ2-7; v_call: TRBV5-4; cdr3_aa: CASSFWDGSYEQYF
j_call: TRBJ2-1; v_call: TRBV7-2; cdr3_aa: CASSPGQNNEQFF
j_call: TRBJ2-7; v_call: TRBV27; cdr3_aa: CASSFISSGYRWEQYF
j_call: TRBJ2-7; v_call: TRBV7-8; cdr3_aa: CASSLETAEQYF
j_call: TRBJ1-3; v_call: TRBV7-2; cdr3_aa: CASSLRADGNTIYF
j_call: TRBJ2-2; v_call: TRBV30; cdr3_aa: CAWGRGVGGELFF
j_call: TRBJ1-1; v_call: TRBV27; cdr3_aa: CASSFLPPGQGFTEAFF
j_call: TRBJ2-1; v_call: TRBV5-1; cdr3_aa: CASSWGQGEVYNEQFF
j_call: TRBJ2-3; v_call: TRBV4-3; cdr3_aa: CASSQGTSGRASTDTQYF
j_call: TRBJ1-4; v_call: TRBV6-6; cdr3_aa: CASSYSGLSGKLFF
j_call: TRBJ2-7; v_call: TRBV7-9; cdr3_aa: CASSHDTSYEQYF